One and the same sample provided the 11 T cell receptor beta chains below, sequenced in a study of T cell clonotyping in hematopoietic cell transplantation (dated by TCRdb to the early 2020s). The intended sense of this specimen's time point label: 30 days after allo-HCT. Library preparation was by the immunoSEQ multiplex PCR assay. TCRdb mirrors the immuneACCESS table, restricted to in-frame sequences. Some clones are absent from its copies; in checked studies, under half trace to an unresolved V gene, and the reason for the others is unknown. Counted in this sample were more than 900 clones; 70% to 80% of them appeared once. The ten largest clones represent about 15% of the sample. This specimen consisted of PBMCs, obtained 30 days after allogeneic stem cell transplant. These receptors were collected from a female patient in her fifties who had an allogeneic stem cell transplant, so the T cells may come from the graft donor. Some clones in this sample may be carry-over from other donors' samples.

The chain has TRBV2 and TRBJ2-7; TRBD1 is a possible D gene (6 bases). Germline-derived CDR1 and CDR2 are SNHLY and FYNNEI. Trimming removed 4 bases from V and 0 bases from J, with 16 bases in between. This CDR3 spans 16 amino acids. CDR3 in amino acids: CASSGTYRVYSYEQYF. The CDR3 DNA is TGTGCCAGCAGTGGAACTTACAGGGTCTACTCCTACGAGCAGTACTTC. The variable domain in full, completed from reference TRBV2 and TRBJ2-7, reads EPEVTQTPSHQVTQMGQEVILRCVPISNHLYFYWYRQILGQKVEFLVSFYNNEISEKSEIFDDQFSVERPDGSNFTLKIRSTKLEDSAMYFCASSGTYRVYSYEQYFGPGTRLTVT.

This clone was counted once. The chain employs TRBV29-1 and TRBJ2-1, with no clear D. Trimming left V 4 bases short and J 1 base short, with 8 bases between. This CDR3 comprises 13 residues. Germline lookup yields CDR1 SQVTM and CDR2 ANQGSEA. For the CDR3, the DNA is TGCAGCGTTGTCAACCCTTCCTACAATGAGCAGTTCTTC. This gives the protein CSVVNPSYNEQFF.

This clone was seen only a few times. This rearrangement joins TRBV19 to TRBJ1-2; possible D gene TRBD1, 5 bases. The CDR3 loop spans 14 amino acids. Germline assignment: CDR1 LNHDA and CDR2 SQIVND (reference sequence). Trimming left V 1 base short and J 8 bases short, with 14 bases between. CDR3: CASSIGGSAGGYTF. In DNA form, the CDR3 reads TGTGCCAGTAGTATAGGGGGCAGTGCGGGGGGCTACACCTTC.

The V and J genes are TRBV6-6 and TRBJ1-4; TRBD1 agrees at 8 bases. In germline, CDR1 is MNHNY, CDR2 SVGAGI (reference sequence). CDR3 size: 15 residues. The trim removed 5 bases at V and 2 bases at J, leaving 4 bases unmatched. The CDR3, as DNA: TGTGCCAGCAGTCCCTGGACAGGGACTAATGAAAAACTGTTTTTT. Translating it yields CASSPWTGTNEKLFF.

The chain is built from TRBV7-2 and TRBJ1-3; TRBD1 matches at 7 bases. Unmatched junction bases numbered 3, after V lost 6 bases and J lost 1 base. The CDR3 length is 14 residues. The V gene's germline CDR1 is SGHTA and CDR2 FQGNSA. CDR3 nucleotide sequence: TGTGCCAGCAGACCACAGGGGTCTGGAAACACCATATATTTT. Residues: CASRPQGSGNTIYF.

This sequence joins TRBV5-5 and TRBJ2-7, with D perhaps being TRBD1 or TRBD2 (6 bases each). The CDR3 is made up of 14 amino acids. V lost 3 bases and J lost 5, with 15 bases in between. CDR1 and CDR2 (germline): SGHKS, YYEKEE (reference sequence). CDR3 amino acids: CASSWGAGYHEQYF. DNA of the CDR3: TGTGCCAGCAGCTGGGGGGCAGGGTACCACGAGCAGTACTTC.

V and J are TRBV6-7 and TRBJ1-6; D is perhaps TRBD1 (5 bases). TRBV6-7 is noted as an ORF with a role that remains uncertain. V lost 7 bases, J lost 5 bases, and 12 bases lay in between. The CDR3 consists of 14 residues. CDR3 nucleotides: TGTGCCAGCACCACCGGGACTAATAATTCACCCCTCCACTTT. Protein product: CASTTGTNNSPLHF.

Details on this clone: Other DNA sequences of this sample code for an identical CDR3. The V call is TRBV15, the J call TRBJ2-1; D not resolved. Germline V gene lookup returns CDR1 LNHNV and CDR2 YYDKDF (reference sequence). V lost 1 base, J lost 8 bases, and 6 bases lay in between. This CDR3 spans 12 amino acids. The CDR3 sequence is CATSRVGYEQFF. The CDR3 coding sequence is TGTGCCACCAGCAGAGTGGGTTATGAGCAGTTCTTC.

The chain joins TRBV5-1 to TRBJ2-7; a possible D gene is TRBD1 (6 bases). Trimming left V 7 bases short and J 7 bases short, with 21 bases between. From germline, CDR1 is SGHRS and CDR2 YFSETQ. The length of the CDR3 is 14 residues. The CDR3 region has the DNA TGCGCCAGCTCCGTAACAGGGATGGCCGTGGAGCAGTACTTC. This sequence encodes CASSVTGMAVEQYF.

The V gene is TRBV4-2, the J gene TRBJ2-1, with 8 bases aligning to TRBD2. The CDR3 spans 16 residues. Looked up from germline, CDR1 is LGHNA and CDR2 is YNFKEQ. The V and J ends lost 1 base and 4 bases, in that order; junction bases with no gene match: 6. CDR3 in amino acids: CASSQVGSGTYNEQFF. CDR3 bases: TGTGCCAGCAGCCAAGTGGGTAGCGGGACTTACAATGAGCAGTTCTTC.

This rearrangement joins TRBV7-8 to TRBJ2-1; weak D call: TRBD1 (5 bases). Germline V gene sequence: CDR1 SGHVS, CDR2 FQNEAQ. Trimming removed 8 bases at V and 12 bases at J, with 17 bases between. CDR3 length: 12 amino acids. The DNA of the CDR3 is TGTGCCAGCGGAAAAAAGGAGCAGGGGCAGTTCTTC. This sequence encodes CASGKKEQGQFF.